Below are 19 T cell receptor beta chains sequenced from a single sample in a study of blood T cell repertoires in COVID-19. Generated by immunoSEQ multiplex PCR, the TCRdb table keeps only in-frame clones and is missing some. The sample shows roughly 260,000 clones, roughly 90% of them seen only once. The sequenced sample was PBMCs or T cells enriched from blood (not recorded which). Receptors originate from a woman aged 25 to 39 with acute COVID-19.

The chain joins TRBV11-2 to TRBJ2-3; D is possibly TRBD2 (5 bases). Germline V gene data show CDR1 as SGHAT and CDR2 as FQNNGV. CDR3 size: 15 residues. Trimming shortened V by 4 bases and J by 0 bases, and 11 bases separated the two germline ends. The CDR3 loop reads CASSYVASSTDTQYF. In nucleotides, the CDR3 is TGTGCCAGCAGCTATGTAGCGAGTAGCACAGATACGCAGTATTTT.

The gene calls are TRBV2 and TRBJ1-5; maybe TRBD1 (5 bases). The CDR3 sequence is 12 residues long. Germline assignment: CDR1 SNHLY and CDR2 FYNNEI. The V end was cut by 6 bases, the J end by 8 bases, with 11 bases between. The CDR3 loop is CASRDIDKPQHF. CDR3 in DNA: TGTGCCAGCAGGGACATCGATAAGCCCCAGCATTTT.

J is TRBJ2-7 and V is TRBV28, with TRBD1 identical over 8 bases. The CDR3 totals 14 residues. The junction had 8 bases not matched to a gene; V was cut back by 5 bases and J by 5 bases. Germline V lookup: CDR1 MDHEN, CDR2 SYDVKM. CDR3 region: CASSLQQGGDEQYF. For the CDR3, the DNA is TGTGCCAGCAGTCTACAACAGGGGGGTGACGAGCAGTACTTC.

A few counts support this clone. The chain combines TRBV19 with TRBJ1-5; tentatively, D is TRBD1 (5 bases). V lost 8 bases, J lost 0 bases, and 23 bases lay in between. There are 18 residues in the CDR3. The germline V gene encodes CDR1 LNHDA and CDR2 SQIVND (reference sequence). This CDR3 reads CASAPRGKWENSNQPQHF. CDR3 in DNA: TGTGCCAGTGCCCCGCGGGGGAAATGGGAAAATAGCAATCAGCCCCAGCATTTT. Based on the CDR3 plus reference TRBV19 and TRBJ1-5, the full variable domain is DGGITQSPKYLFRKEGQNVTLSCEQNLNHDAMYWYRQDPGQGLRLIYYSQIVNDFQKGDIAEGYSVSREKKESFPLTVTSAQKNPTAFYLCASAPRGKWENSNQPQHFGDGTRLSIL.

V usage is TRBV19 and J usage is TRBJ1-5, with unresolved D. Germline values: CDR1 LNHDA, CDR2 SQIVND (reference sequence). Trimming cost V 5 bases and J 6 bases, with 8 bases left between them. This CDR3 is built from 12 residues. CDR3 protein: CASSAPSQPQHF. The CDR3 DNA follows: TGTGCCAGTAGTGCACCCAGTCAGCCCCAGCATTTT.

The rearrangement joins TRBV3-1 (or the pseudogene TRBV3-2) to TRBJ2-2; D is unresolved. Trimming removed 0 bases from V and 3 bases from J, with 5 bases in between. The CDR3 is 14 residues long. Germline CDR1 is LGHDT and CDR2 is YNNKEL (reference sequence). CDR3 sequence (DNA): TGTGCCAGCAGCCAAGAAACGGACACCGGGGAGCTGTTTTTT. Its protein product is CASSQETDTGELFF.

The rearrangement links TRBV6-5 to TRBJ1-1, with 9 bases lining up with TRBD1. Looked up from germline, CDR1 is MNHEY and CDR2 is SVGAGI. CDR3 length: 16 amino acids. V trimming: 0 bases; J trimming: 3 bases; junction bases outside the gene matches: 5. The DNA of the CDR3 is TGTGCCAGCAGTTACTCGGGCGGACAGGGGTACACTGAAGCTTTCTTT. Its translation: CASSYSGGQGYTEAFF.

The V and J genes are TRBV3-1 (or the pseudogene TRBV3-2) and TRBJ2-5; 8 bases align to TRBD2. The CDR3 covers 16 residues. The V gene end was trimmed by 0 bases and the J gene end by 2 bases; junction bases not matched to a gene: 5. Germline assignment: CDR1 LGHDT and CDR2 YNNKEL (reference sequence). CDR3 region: CASSQDFAGGQETQYF. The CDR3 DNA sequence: TGTGCCAGCAGCCAAGATTTCGCGGGGGGTCAAGAGACCCAGTACTTC.

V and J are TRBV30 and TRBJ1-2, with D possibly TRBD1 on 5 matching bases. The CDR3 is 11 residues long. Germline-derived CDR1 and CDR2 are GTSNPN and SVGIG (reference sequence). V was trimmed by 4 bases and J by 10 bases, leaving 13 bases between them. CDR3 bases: TGTGCCTGGAATTCGCAGGGCGACTACACCTTC. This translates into CAWNSQGDYTF.

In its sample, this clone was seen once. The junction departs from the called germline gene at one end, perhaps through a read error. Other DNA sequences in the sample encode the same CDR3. The CDR3 spells CASSEAGQGNYGYTF. The CDR3 nucleotides are TGTGCCAGTAGTGAAGCGGGGCAGGGGAACTATGGCTACACCTTC. J is TRBJ1-2 and V is TRBV6-1, with a possible D match to TRBD1 (6 bases). The CDR3 loop spans 15 amino acids. In germline, CDR1 is MNHNS, CDR2 SASEGT.

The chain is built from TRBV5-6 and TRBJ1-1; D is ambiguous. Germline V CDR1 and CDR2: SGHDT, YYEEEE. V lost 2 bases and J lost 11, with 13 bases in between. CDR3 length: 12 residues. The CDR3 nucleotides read TGTGCCAGCAGCTTAAGAGAGGCTATGGCTTTCTTT. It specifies CASSLREAMAFF.

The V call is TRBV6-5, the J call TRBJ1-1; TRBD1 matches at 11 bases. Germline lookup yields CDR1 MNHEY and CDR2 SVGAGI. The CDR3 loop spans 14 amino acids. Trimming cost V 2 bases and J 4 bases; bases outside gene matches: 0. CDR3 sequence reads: CASSYGTGGTEAFF. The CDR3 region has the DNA TGTGCCAGCAGTTACGGGACAGGGGGCACTGAAGCTTTCTTT.

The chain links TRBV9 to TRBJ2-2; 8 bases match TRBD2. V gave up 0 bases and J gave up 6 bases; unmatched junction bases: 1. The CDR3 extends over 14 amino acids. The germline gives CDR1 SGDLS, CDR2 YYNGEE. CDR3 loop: CASSVGGGPGELFF. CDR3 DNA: TGTGCCAGCAGCGTAGGCGGGGGGCCCGGGGAGCTGTTTTTT.

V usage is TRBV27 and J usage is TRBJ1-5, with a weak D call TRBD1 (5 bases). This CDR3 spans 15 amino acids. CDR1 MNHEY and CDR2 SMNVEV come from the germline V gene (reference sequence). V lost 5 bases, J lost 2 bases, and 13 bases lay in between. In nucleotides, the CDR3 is TGTGCCAGCAGTCCTCAGGGTAAGGGCAATCAGCCCCAGCATTTT. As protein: CASSPQGKGNQPQHF.

CDR3 region: CASSLDTESSGNTIYF. The CDR3 region has the DNA TGTGCCAGCAGCTTAGATACAGAGAGCTCTGGAAACACCATATATTTT. This chain joins TRBV7-2 and TRBJ1-3; no clear D gene. The germline V gene has CDR1 SGHTA and CDR2 FQGNSA. This CDR3 is built from 16 residues. V was clipped by 1 base and J by 0 bases, with 10 bases between them.

CDR3: CASSYEWRDGYTF. The DNA for the CDR3 is TGTGCCAGCAGTTACGAGTGGAGGGATGGCTACACCTTC. The chain joins TRBV6-2 or TRBV6-3 to TRBJ1-2; D remains ambiguous. Between the trimmed V and J ends, which lost 2 bases and 6 bases, there was a span of 10 bases. CDR3 size: 13 residues. CDR1 and CDR2 from the germline V gene are MNHEY and SVGEGT.

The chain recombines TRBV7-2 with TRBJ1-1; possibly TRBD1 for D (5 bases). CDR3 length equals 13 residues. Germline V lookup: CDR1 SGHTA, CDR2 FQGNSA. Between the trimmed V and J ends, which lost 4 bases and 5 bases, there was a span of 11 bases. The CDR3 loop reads CASSSWGETEAFF. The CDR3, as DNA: TGTGCCAGCAGCTCATGGGGGGAGACTGAAGCTTTCTTT.

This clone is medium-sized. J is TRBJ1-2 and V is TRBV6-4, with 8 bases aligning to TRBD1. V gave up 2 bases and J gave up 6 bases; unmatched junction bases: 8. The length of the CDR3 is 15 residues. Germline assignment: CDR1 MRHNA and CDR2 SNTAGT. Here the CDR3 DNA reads TGTGCCAGCAGTGACCAACCGGACAGGGTACATGGCTACACCTTC. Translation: CASSDQPDRVHGYTF.

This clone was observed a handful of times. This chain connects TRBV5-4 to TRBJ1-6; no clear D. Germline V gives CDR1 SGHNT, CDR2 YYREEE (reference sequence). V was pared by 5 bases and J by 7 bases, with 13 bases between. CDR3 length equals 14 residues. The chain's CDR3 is CASRRPTENSPLHF. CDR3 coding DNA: TGTGCCAGCAGGAGACCGACGGAGAATTCACCCCTCCACTTT.